Listed here are 2 T cell receptor beta chains from one sample, sequenced in a study of T-cell reconstitution after alpha-beta-depleted transplantation in children (dated by TCRdb to about 2016). The library was generated by PCR. TCRdb lists the instrument as Illumina HiSeq 2500. To normalize quantification of the TCRbeta repertoire, the TCR libraries were built with molecular barcoding that relied on unique molecular identifiers. The raw public reads went through TCRdb reprocessing: fastp at Q25, MiXCR clone calling, in-frame beta chains kept. Records with the same CDR3 protein are collapsed into one entry carrying the most frequent genes and DNA. The sample records 450,000 to 500,000 distinct CDR3 sequences, 9.5% to 15% of which are singletons. The biggest ten clones account for less than 6.5% of the sample. This sample comprised PBMCs from the stem cell graft donor, obtained from the stem cell graft. The origin of the receptors is a human donor who donated a stem cell graft to a child with combined immunodeficiency.

This clonotype was seen a handful of times. The chain employs TRBV20-1 and TRBJ2-1, with TRBD2 as a possible D gene (6 bases). This CDR3 has 14 amino acids. The ends were cut back, 1 base at V and 8 bases at J, with 15 bases in the middle. The germline V gene has CDR1 DFQATT and CDR2 SNEGSKA (reference sequence). The CDR3 region is CSARGRAEGHEQFF. The CDR3 nucleotides are TGCAGTGCTAGAGGGAGGGCCGAAGGTCATGAGCAGTTCTTC.

The genes are TRBV24-1 and TRBJ2-1, with a possible D match to TRBD1 (6 bases). V lost 3 bases and J 8 bases, leaving 16 bases between the germline ends. Germline CDR1 KGHDR, CDR2 SFDVKD. The CDR3 contains 15 residues. The CDR3 sequence is CATSDEGSPGDEQFF. DNA for the CDR3: TGTGCCACCAGTGATGAGGGATCACCAGGGGATGAGCAGTTCTTC.